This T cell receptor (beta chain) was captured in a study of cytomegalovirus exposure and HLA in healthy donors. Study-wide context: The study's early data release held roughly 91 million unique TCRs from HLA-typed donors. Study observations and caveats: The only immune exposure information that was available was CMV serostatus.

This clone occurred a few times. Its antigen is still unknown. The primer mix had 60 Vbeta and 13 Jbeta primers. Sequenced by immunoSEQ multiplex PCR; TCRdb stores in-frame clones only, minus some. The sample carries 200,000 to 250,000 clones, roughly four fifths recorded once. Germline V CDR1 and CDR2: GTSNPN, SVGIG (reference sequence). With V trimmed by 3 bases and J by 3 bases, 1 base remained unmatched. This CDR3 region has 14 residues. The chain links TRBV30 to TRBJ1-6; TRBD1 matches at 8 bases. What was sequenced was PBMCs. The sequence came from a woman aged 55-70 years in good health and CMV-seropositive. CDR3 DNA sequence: TGTGCCTGGAGGGACAGGGTCTATAATTCACCCCTCCACTTT. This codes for CAWRDRVYNSPLHF.